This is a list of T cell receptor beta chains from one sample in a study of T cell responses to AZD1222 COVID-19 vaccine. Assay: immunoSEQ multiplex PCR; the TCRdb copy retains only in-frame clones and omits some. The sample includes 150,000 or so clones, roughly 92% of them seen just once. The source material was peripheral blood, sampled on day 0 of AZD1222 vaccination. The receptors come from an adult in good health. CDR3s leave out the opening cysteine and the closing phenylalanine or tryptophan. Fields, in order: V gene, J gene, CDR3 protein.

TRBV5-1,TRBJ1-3,ASSLESSPTSGNTIY
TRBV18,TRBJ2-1,ASSRLAFNEQF
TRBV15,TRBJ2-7,ATNKREGGGYEQY
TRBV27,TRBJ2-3,ASSLLRGATDTQY
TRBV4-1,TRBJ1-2,ASSPPGLSGYT
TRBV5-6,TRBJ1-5,ASSLGTGSQPNQPQH
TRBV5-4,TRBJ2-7,ASSLIGGYEQY
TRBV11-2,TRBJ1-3,ASSLVWDSGNTIY
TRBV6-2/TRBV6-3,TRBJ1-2,ASSEDSYYGYT
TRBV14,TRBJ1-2,ASSHGGTNGYT
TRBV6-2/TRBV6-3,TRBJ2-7,ASSSYSYEQY
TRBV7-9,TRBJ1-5,ASSHSEGGQPQH
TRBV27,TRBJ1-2,ASSLGQGVSGYT
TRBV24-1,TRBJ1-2,ATSDLSASIYGYT
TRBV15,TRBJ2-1,ATGGGGEQF
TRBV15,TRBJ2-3,ATSRTGVVGTQY
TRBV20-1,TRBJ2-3,SALLTDTQY
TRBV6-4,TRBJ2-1,ASSDTRSSGSFDEQF
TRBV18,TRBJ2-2,ASSLSDSGSFTGELF
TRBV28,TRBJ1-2,ASVTVGGISNYGYT
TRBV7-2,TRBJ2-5,ASSLTETQY
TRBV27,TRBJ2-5,ASRKNPGSQETQY
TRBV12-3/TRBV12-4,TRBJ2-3,ASGAVGTNTQY
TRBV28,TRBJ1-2,ASSSDRRST
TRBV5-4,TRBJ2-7,ASSLVLGEQY
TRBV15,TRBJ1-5,AASQGGQPQH
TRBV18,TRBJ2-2,ASSPNYYPNTGELF
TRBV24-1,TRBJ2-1,ATSEAGYNEQF
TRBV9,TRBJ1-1,ASSVQSRTEAF
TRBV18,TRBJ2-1,ASSPYTTGGDEQF
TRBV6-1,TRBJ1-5,ASSEGGGQPQH
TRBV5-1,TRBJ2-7,ASSSEYEQY
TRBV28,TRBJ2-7,ASSPFSQGAGYEQY
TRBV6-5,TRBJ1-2,ASSYRGGLNYGYT
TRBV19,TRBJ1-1,ASSIVEGGNTEAF
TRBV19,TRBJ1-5,ASRDSNQPQH
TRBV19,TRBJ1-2,ASSEGGNYGYT